This T cell receptor (beta chain) was identified in a study of tumor-infiltrating lymphocytes in primary liver carcinoma. Study conclusions and caveats: Tumor region pairs outstripped tumor-adjacent and tumor-blood pairs in overlap. Tumors reached a significantly greater top-250-clone fraction than blood did (p = 0.039).

From 500 to 600 ng of total RNA, TCR beta-specific cDNA was reverse-transcribed using a constant-region primer. It was through three nested multiplex PCR rounds of slightly modified ARM-PCR that TCR beta libraries arose. Running roughly 10 cycles apiece, the first two PCR rounds relied on TRBV1-TRBV30 forward primers together with a C-beta reverse primer. TCRdb ran MiXCR on the multiplex PCR reads and lists one entry per CDR3 protein. The repertoire includes about 300,000 distinct CDR3 sequences, 65% of them detected once, and approximately 9% sits in the top ten. Per germline, CDR1 SGHAT and CDR2 FQNNGV. This CDR3 has 15 residues. Concerning this clonotype itself: Its specificity is unknown. The junction does not match germline at one end; this may be a read error.

The blood RNA (from unsorted whole blood) was obtained, and germline DNA was also extracted. The patients, who had chronic HBV infection, were treatment-naive (untreated). The chain recombines TRBV11-2 with TRBJ2-7; 9 bases map to TRBD2. The sequence came from a man aged 35-49 years with primary liver carcinoma and hepatitis B virus infection. The sequenced sample consisted of peripheral blood. The CDR3: CASSLAGLAPSEQCF. The CDR3 region has the DNA TGTGCCAGCAGCTTAGCGGGACTAGCCCCCTCCGAGCAGTGCTTC.